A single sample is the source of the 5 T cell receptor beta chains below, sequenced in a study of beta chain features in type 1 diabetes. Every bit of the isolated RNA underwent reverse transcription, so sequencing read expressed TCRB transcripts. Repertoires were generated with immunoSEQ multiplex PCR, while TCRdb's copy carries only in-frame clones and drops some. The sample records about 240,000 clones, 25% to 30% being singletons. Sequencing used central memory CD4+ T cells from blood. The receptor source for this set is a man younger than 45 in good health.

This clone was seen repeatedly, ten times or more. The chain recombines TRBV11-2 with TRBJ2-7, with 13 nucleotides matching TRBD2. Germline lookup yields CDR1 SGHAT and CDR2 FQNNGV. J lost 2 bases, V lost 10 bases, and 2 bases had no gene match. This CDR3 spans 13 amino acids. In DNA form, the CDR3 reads TGTGCCACCGGGACTAGCGGGACCTACGAGCAGTACTTC. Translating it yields CATGTSGTYEQYF.

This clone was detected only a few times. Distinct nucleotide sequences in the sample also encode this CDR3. CDR3 region: CSVGNTGELFF. The CDR3 coding sequence is TGCAGCGTAGGTAACACCGGGGAGCTGTTTTTT. The chain employs TRBV29-1 and TRBJ2-2, with D uncertain. CDR3 size: 11 residues. V gave up 6 bases and J gave up 2 bases, with 4 bases separating them. Germline V gene sequence: CDR1 SQVTM, CDR2 ANQGSEA.

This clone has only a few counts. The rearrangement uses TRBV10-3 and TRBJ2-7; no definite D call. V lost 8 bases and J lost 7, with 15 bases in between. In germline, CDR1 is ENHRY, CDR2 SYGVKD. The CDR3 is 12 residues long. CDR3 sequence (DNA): TGTGCCATCCGATCGTCGGGCAGGGAGCAGTACTTC. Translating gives CAIRSSGREQYF.

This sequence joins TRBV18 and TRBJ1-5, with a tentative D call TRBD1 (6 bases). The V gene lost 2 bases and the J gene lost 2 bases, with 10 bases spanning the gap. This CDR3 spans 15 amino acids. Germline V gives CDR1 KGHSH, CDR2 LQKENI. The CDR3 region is CASSPRQDGNQPQHF. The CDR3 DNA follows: TGTGCCAGCTCACCAAGACAGGACGGCAATCAGCCCCAGCATTTT.

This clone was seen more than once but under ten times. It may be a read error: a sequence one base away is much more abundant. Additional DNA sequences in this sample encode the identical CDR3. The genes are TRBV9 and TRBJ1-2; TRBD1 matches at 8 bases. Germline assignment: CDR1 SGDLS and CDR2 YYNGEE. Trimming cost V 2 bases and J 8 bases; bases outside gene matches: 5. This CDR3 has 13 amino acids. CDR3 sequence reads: CASSVTGEGGYTF. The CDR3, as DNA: TGTGCCAGCAGCGTGACAGGGGAAGGGGGCTACACCTTC.